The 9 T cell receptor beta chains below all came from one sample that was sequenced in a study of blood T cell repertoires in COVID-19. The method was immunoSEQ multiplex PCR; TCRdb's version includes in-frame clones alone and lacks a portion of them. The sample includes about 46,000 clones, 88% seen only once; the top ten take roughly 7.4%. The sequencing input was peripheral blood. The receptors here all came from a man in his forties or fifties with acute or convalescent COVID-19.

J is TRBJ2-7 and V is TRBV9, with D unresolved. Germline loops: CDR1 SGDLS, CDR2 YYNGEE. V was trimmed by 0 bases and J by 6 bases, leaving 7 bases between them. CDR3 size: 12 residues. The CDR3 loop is CASSVDYGEQYF. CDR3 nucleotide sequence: TGTGCCAGCAGCGTAGACTATGGCGAGCAGTACTTC.

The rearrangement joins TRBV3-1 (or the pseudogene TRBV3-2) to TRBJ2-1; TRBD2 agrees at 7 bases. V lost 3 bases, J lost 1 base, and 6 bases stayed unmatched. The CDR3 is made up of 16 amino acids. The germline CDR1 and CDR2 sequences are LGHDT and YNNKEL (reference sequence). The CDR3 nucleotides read TGTGCCAGCAGCCATTCCCTAGCGGCATCCTACAATGAGCAGTTCTTC. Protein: CASSHSLAASYNEQFF.

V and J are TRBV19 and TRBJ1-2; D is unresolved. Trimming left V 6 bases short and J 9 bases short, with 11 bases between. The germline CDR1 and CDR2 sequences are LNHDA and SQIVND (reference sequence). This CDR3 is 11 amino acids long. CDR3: CASRREESYTF. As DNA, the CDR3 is TGTGCCAGTAGGAGGGAAGAGAGCTACACCTTC.

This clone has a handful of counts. CDR3 protein: CASSVGGSQETQYF. The CDR3 DNA is TGTGCCAGCAGTGTTGGGGGGAGCCAAGAGACCCAGTACTTC. The chain links TRBV5-4 to TRBJ2-5, with D perhaps TRBD2 (6 bases). The germline V gene has CDR1 SGHNT and CDR2 YYREEE (reference sequence). This CDR3 has 14 residues. The V end lost 5 bases, the J end lost 1 base, and 12 bases lay between the germline ends.

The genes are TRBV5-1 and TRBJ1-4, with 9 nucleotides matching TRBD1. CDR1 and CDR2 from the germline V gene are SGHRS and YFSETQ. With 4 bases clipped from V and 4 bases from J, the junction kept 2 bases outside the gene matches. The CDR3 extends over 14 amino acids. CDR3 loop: CASSRTGVNEKLFF. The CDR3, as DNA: TGCGCCAGCAGCAGGACAGGGGTTAATGAAAAACTGTTTTTT.

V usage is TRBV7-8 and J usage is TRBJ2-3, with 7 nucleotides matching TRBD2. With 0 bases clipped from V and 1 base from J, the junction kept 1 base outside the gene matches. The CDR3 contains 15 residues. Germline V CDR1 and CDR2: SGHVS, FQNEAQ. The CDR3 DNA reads TGTGCCAGCAGCTTAGCGGGAGGGCGCACAGATACGCAGTATTTT. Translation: CASSLAGGRTDTQYF.

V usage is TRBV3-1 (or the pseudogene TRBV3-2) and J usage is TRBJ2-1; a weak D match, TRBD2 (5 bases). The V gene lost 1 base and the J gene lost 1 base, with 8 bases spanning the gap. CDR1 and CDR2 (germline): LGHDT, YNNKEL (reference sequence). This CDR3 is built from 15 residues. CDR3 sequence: CASSQGWESYNEQFF. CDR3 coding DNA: TGTGCCAGCAGCCAAGGGTGGGAGTCCTACAATGAGCAGTTCTTC.

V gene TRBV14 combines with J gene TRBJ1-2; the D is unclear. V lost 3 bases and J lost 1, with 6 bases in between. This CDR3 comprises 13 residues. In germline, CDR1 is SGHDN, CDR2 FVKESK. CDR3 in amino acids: CASSQEINYGYTF. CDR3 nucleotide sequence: TGTGCCAGCAGCCAGGAGATTAACTATGGCTACACCTTC.

CDR3 sequence reads: CATSDNAASSYNEQFF. As DNA, the CDR3 is TGTGCCACCAGTGATAATGCAGCGAGCTCCTACAATGAGCAGTTCTTC. This rearrangement joins TRBV24-1 to TRBJ2-1; D not resolved. Germline V gives CDR1 KGHDR, CDR2 SFDVKD. The CDR3 has 16 residues. V lost 3 bases, J lost 0 bases, and 11 bases lay in between.